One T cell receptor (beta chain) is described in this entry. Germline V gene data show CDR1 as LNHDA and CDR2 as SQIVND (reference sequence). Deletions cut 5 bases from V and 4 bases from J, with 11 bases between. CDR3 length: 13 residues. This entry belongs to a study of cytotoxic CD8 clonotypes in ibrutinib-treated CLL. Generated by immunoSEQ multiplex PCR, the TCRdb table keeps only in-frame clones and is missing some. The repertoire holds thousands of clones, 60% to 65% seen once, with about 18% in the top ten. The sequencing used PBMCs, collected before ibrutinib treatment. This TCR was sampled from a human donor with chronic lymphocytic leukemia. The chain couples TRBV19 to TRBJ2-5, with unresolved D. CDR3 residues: CASSLRHGETQYF. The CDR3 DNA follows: TGTGCCAGTAGTCTAAGACACGGAGAGACCCAGTACTTC.